Below, 32 T cell receptor beta chains from the same sample are listed, as sequenced in a study of T cells in Graves' hyperthyroidism and ophthalmopathy. TCR beta CDR3 sequences were amplified from RNA transcripts. When the TCR CDR3 underwent first-round RT-PCR, the HTBI primer set was used. TCRdb used MiXCR to reprocess the multiplex PCR reads, holding one entry per CDR3 protein. Of 600,000 or so distinct CDR3 sequences in the sample, roughly 16% were seen once. The sample comprised blood. Receptor source: a woman in her 30s with Graves' hyperthyroidism.

This clonotype was observed at least ten times. The rearrangement uses TRBV6-6 and TRBJ2-7; a possible D gene is TRBD2 (6 bases). This CDR3 region has 14 residues. CDR1 is MNHNY, CDR2 SVGAGI, per germline (reference sequence). V lost 2 bases, J lost 2 bases, and 10 bases lay in between. The DNA for the CDR3 is TGTGCCAGCAGTTACACGGGAGTACCCTACGAGCAGTACTTC. Protein product: CASSYTGVPYEQYF.

This clonotype was counted at least ten times. This sequence joins TRBV24-1 and TRBJ2-3; 9 bases map to TRBD2. Germline V lookup: CDR1 KGHDR, CDR2 SFDVKD. CDR3 size: 13 residues. Germline trimming cut 6 bases from V and 3 bases from J; bases unmatched to any gene: 0. The CDR3 nucleotides are TGTGCCACCAGTCTAGCGGGGACAGATACGCAGTATTTT. Its protein is CATSLAGTDTQYF.

The sample holds a few counts of this clonotype. The V gene is TRBV5-1, the J gene TRBJ2-1; D remains unclear. Trimming pared 1 base from V and 5 bases from J, leaving 7 bases between. There are 13 residues in the CDR3. Germline loops: CDR1 SGHRS, CDR2 YFSETQ. CDR3 region: CASSLLSHNEQFF. The CDR3, as DNA: TGCGCCAGCAGCTTGTTATCCCACAATGAGCAGTTCTTC.

This chain uses TRBV9 with TRBJ2-1; D is ambiguous. The V end was cut by 3 bases, the J end by 3 bases, with 7 bases between. The CDR3 has 13 residues. From germline, CDR1 is SGDLS and CDR2 YYNGEE. The CDR3 spells CASSEADYNEQFF. DNA for the CDR3: TGTGCCAGCAGCGAGGCCGACTACAATGAGCAGTTCTTC.

This clonotype has a count of ten or more. The chain carries TRBV6-6 and TRBJ2-5; 8 positions match TRBD2. J was trimmed by 5 bases and V by 2 bases; bases with no gene match: 7. In germline, CDR1 is MNHNY, CDR2 SVGAGI (reference sequence). This CDR3 is built from 15 residues. The CDR3 reads CASSYTAGAFETQYF. The CDR3 DNA reads as TGTGCCAGCAGTTACACAGCGGGAGCTTTTGAGACCCAGTACTTC.

There are a few counts of this clonotype. V usage is TRBV27 and J usage is TRBJ2-1; tentatively, D is TRBD1 (6 bases). Trimming removed 4 bases from V and 4 bases from J, with 8 bases in between. The CDR3 covers 13 residues. CDR1 and CDR2 (germline): MNHEY, SMNVEV (reference sequence). This CDR3 is CASSWTEYNEQFF. As DNA, the CDR3 is TGTGCCAGCAGTTGGACAGAATACAATGAGCAGTTCTTC.

J is TRBJ1-4 and V is TRBV9; TRBD1 aligns across 8 bases. CDR1 and CDR2 (germline): SGDLS, YYNGEE. The CDR3 consists of 16 residues. V shed 0 bases, J shed 4 bases, and the junction held 5 bases outside the gene matches. The CDR3 DNA reads TGTGCCAGCAGCGTAGGGGGACAGGACGGTAATGAAAAACTGTTTTTT. This sequence encodes CASSVGGQDGNEKLFF.

This clonotype was detected ten times or more. The chain recombines TRBV30 with TRBJ1-1, with D perhaps matching TRBD1 (5 bases). Trimming removed 1 base from V and 4 bases from J, with 16 bases in between. Germline CDR1 reads GTSNPN; CDR2 reads SVGIG (reference sequence). The CDR3 sequence is 15 residues long. CDR3 in DNA: TGTGCCTGGAGTGGCCTTCTCCAAAGGGGCACTGAAGCTTTCTTT. Its translation: CAWSGLLQRGTEAFF. The variable domain in full, with the rest retrieved from reference TRBV30 and TRBJ1-1, is SQTIHQWPATLVQPVGSPLSLECTVEGTSNPNLYWYRQAAGRGLQLLFYSVGIGQISSEVPQNLSASRPQDRQFILSSKKLLLSDSGFYLCAWSGLLQRGTEAFFGQGTRLTVV.

This clonotype was seen at least ten times. The rearrangement joins TRBV12-3 or TRBV12-4 to TRBJ2-5; D is unresolved. The V and J ends lost 0 bases and 7 bases respectively, with 12 bases between them. This CDR3 contains 14 residues. CDR3 amino acids: CASSLAPIHPTQYF. Here the CDR3 DNA reads TGTGCCAGCAGTTTAGCGCCCATTCACCCGACCCAGTACTTC.

This clonotype was observed at least ten times. The rearrangement joins TRBV30 to TRBJ1-1; maybe TRBD1 (5 bases). The CDR3 totals 13 residues. CDR1 GTSNPN and CDR2 SVGIG come from the germline V gene (reference sequence). V was cut by 2 bases and J by 3 bases, with 10 bases left in between. The CDR3 DNA sequence: TGTGCCTGGAGTAAGGGGACCGACACTGAAGCTTTCTTT. This translates into CAWSKGTDTEAFF.

On this clonotype itself: Possible read error: a much larger clone is one base away. The rearrangement links TRBV11-2 to TRBJ1-6; D is undetermined. The germline V gene has CDR1 SGHAT and CDR2 FQNNGV. This CDR3 is 15 amino acids long. CDR3 amino acids: CASSSRGRENSPLQF. In nucleotides, the CDR3 is TGTGCCAGCAGTTCCCGTGGGAGGGAGAATTCACCCCTCCAATTT.

This clonotype was detected many times. V gene TRBV30 combines with J gene TRBJ2-1; 7 bases line up with TRBD1. Looked up from germline, CDR1 is GTSNPN and CDR2 is SVGIG (reference sequence). This CDR3 is built from 12 residues. V gave up 5 bases and J gave up 8 bases; unmatched junction bases: 6. CDR3 residues: CAWDRQGHEQFF. CDR3 nucleotide sequence: TGTGCCTGGGACCGACAGGGTCATGAGCAGTTCTTC.

This clonotype was detected many times. The gene calls are TRBV10-3 and TRBJ2-7; 9 bases align to TRBD1. Trimming took 8 bases from V and 1 from J; bases not matched to a gene: 12. The CDR3 has 16 amino acids. Looked up from germline, CDR1 is ENHRY and CDR2 is SYGVKD. The CDR3 nucleotides read TGTGCCATCGGGAGGAGCATCGGGACAGGGTCCTACGAGCAGTACTTC. Its protein is CAIGRSIGTGSYEQYF.

This clonotype was seen a handful of times. The V gene is TRBV30, the J gene TRBJ2-7, with 10 bases aligning to TRBD1. J gave up 3 bases and V 0 bases, and 5 bases lay outside the gene matches. In germline, CDR1 is GTSNPN, CDR2 SVGIG (reference sequence). This CDR3 contains 15 residues. The CDR3 nucleotides are TGTGCCTGGAGTGTAGGGGGACAGGGGTACTACGAGCAGTACTTC. The encoded protein is CAWSVGGQGYYEQYF.

This clonotype was counted at least ten times. The chain is built from TRBV28 and TRBJ1-2, with 7 bases matching TRBD1. The CDR3 length is 15 residues. Germline assignment: CDR1 MDHEN and CDR2 SYDVKM. Unmatched junction bases numbered 14, after V lost 6 bases and J lost 7 bases. CDR3 loop: CASRGGGLVSVGYTF. The CDR3 region has the DNA TGTGCCAGCAGAGGAGGGGGCCTTGTTTCGGTTGGCTACACCTTC.

CDR3 residues: CASTYREGGPTDTQYF. The CDR3 DNA reads TGTGCCAGCACGTACCGAGAGGGAGGGCCCACAGATACGCAGTATTTT. The V and J genes are TRBV11-2 and TRBJ2-3; TRBD2 agrees at 7 bases. V gave up 7 bases and J gave up 2 bases; unmatched junction bases: 12. This CDR3 is 16 amino acids long. CDR1 and CDR2 from the germline V gene are SGHAT and FQNNGV.

The CDR3 bases are TGTGCCAGCAGTTATACCGTGACAGGGAGTGGTTCAGATTCACCCCTCCACTTT. Translating gives CASSYTVTGSGSDSPLHF. The V call is TRBV6-1, the J call TRBJ1-6; 7 bases are shared with TRBD1. The CDR3 is made up of 18 amino acids. From germline, CDR1 is MNHNS and CDR2 SASEGT. J was trimmed by 8 bases and V by 5 bases; bases with no gene match: 18.

The rearrangement uses TRBV2 and TRBJ2-1, with TRBD2 matching over 7 bases. The V gene end was trimmed by 11 bases and the J gene end by 5 bases; junction bases not matched to a gene: 9. The CDR3 has 13 amino acids. The germline V gene encodes CDR1 SNHLY and CDR2 FYNNEI. Here the CDR3 DNA reads TGTGCCCTCAAGCGGGATATCAACAATGAGCAGTTCTTC. Translated, it gives CALKRDINNEQFF.

Only a few counts were recorded for this clonotype. V usage is TRBV19 and J usage is TRBJ1-1; D is ambiguous. Germline values: CDR1 LNHDA, CDR2 SQIVND (reference sequence). The V gene lost 3 bases and the J gene lost 5 bases, with 7 bases spanning the gap. This CDR3 contains 12 residues. This chain's CDR3 is CASSISMTEAFF. The CDR3 bases are TGTGCCAGTAGTATCAGTATGACTGAAGCTTTCTTT.

In its sample, this clonotype was seen a few times. The rearrangement uses TRBV11-1 and TRBJ2-4; 7 positions agree with TRBD1. V lost 3 bases, J lost 0 bases, and 5 bases stayed unmatched. Per germline, CDR1 SGHAT and CDR2 FQDESV (reference sequence). CDR3 size: 16 residues. CDR3: CASSLDRRLAKNIQYF. CDR3 sequence (DNA): TGTGCCAGCAGCTTGGACAGGAGGCTAGCCAAAAACATTCAGTACTTC.

This clonotype was seen repeatedly, ten times or more. This chain links TRBV11-2 with TRBJ2-5, with a possible D match to TRBD2 (6 bases). Germline V gene sequence: CDR1 SGHAT, CDR2 FQNNGV. Deletions cut 0 bases from V and 4 bases from J, with 12 bases between. CDR3 size: 15 residues. DNA of the CDR3: TGTGCCAGCAGCTTAGATCGGGGGAGAGGAGAGACCCAGTACTTC. Protein: CASSLDRGRGETQYF.

This clonotype was seen ten or more times. The chain joins TRBV12-3 or TRBV12-4 to TRBJ2-5; 9 bases are a match to TRBD1. CDR3 length equals 16 residues. V was pared by 4 bases and J by 1 base, with 7 bases of the junction left unmatched. CDR3 residues: CASSSTGQGPQETQYF. In DNA form, the CDR3 reads TGTGCCAGCAGTTCGACGGGACAGGGTCCCCAAGAGACCCAGTACTTC.

This chain connects TRBV5-1 to TRBJ2-3; TRBD2 agrees at 11 bases. Per the germline V gene, CDR1 is SGHRS and CDR2 is YFSETQ. J lost 7 bases, V lost 0 bases, and 7 bases had no gene match. This CDR3 has 16 amino acids. CDR3 coding DNA: TGCGCCAGCAGCTTGGGACTAGCGGGAAATGAGAATACGCAGTATTTT. This encodes CASSLGLAGNENTQYF. Full variable domain (remainder filled in from reference TRBV5-1 and TRBJ2-3): KAGVTQTPRYLIKTRGQQVTLSCSPISGHRSVSWYQQTPGQGLQFLFEYFSETQRNKGNFPGRFSGRQFSNSRSEMNVSTLELGDSALYLCASSLGLAGNENTQYFGPGTRLTVL.

The sample holds a few counts of this clonotype. The V gene is TRBV7-2, the J gene TRBJ1-6; weak D call: TRBD1 (5 bases). The ends were cut back, 5 bases at V and 0 bases at J, with 8 bases in the middle. CDR1 and CDR2 from the germline V gene are SGHTA and FQGNSA. The CDR3 length is 15 residues. The CDR3 sequence is CASSRGTSYNSPLHF. CDR3 DNA: TGTGCCAGCAGCCGCGGGACCTCCTATAATTCACCCCTCCACTTT.

Of note for this clonotype: Possible read error: a much larger clone is one base away. The chain joins TRBV7-2 to TRBJ2-5, with D tentatively TRBD1 (6 bases). The CDR3 is made up of 14 amino acids. The V and J ends lost 4 bases and 4 bases respectively, with 13 bases between them. Looked up from germline, CDR1 is SGHTA and CDR2 is FQGNSA. CDR3 sequence: CASSSALQGETQYF. In nucleotides, the CDR3 is TGTGCCAGCAGCTCAGCTCTACAGGGAGAGACCCAGTACTTC.

This chain joins TRBV20-1 and TRBJ1-1, with D maybe TRBD1 (6 bases). The CDR3 spans 14 residues. The V gene lost 2 bases and the J gene lost 2 bases, with 12 bases spanning the gap. From germline, CDR1 is DFQATT and CDR2 SNEGSKA (reference sequence). Written as DNA, the CDR3 is TGCAGTGCTAGAAAACAGGGAACCAACACTGAAGCTTTCTTT. It translates to CSARKQGTNTEAFF.

This clonotype has just a few counts. V and J are TRBV28 and TRBJ2-5; D possibly uses TRBD1 or TRBD2 (6 bases each). The CDR3 loop spans 14 amino acids. V lost 5 bases to trimming and J lost 3 bases, with 13 bases between them. Germline CDR1 is MDHEN and CDR2 is SYDVKM. CDR3 coding DNA: TGTGCCAGCAGTAGAGGGGGGCAGGAAGAGACCCAGTACTTC. Translated, it gives CASSRGGQEETQYF.

This clonotype was detected many times. This chain joins TRBV3-1 and TRBJ2-2, with 12 bases matching TRBD2. J lost 4 bases, V lost 6 bases, and 6 bases had no gene match. This CDR3 comprises 16 residues. From germline, CDR1 is LGHDT and CDR2 YNNKEL (reference sequence). CDR3 loop: CASRTGLAGGTGELFF. DNA of the CDR3: TGTGCCAGCAGGACGGGACTAGCGGGCGGCACCGGGGAGCTGTTTTTT.

This sequence joins TRBV19 and TRBJ2-1; D possibly corresponds to TRBD1 (5 bases). The V gene lost 3 bases and the J gene lost 10 bases, with 19 bases spanning the gap. CDR3 length: 15 residues. Per the germline V gene, CDR1 is LNHDA and CDR2 is SQIVND (reference sequence). As DNA, the CDR3 is TGTGCCAGTAGTATCGGGCAGGGCCTTGCCGGGGAGCAGTTCTTC. This translates into CASSIGQGLAGEQFF.

This clonotype was observed a handful of times. This chain connects TRBV11-2 to TRBJ1-6, with TRBD1 matching 7 bases. The V gene's germline CDR1 is SGHAT and CDR2 FQNNGV. The CDR3 has 15 amino acids. J was trimmed by 8 bases and V by 5 bases; bases with no gene match: 9. The CDR3 coding sequence is TGTGCCAGCAGCCTCATAACAGGGGTTTATTCACCCCTCCACTTT. Protein sequence: CASSLITGVYSPLHF.

Many counts were recorded for this clonotype. The J gene is TRBJ2-1, the V gene TRBV7-2; weak D call: TRBD1 (5 bases). Trimming removed 5 bases at V and 5 bases at J, with 16 bases between. In germline, CDR1 is SGHTA, CDR2 FQGNSA. This CDR3 has 15 residues. The CDR3 DNA reads TGTGCCAGCAGCCTCGACAGACGTCGGGACAATGAGCAGTTCTTC. It encodes CASSLDRRRDNEQFF.

This clonotype was counted many times. V and J are TRBV12-3 or TRBV12-4 and TRBJ2-1, with D possibly matching TRBD2 (5 bases). The ends were cut back, 1 base at V and 4 bases at J, with 14 bases in the middle. CDR3 length equals 16 residues. CDR3 bases: TGTGCCAGCAGTTTAGTTCGGGGTCTGGGGTACAATGAGCAGTTCTTC. It encodes CASSLVRGLGYNEQFF.